The 25 T cell receptor beta chains reported below all come from one sample, sequenced in a study of blood T cell repertoires in COVID-19. The table came from immunoSEQ multiplex PCR; TCRdb's copy has only in-frame clones and leaves some out. Seen here are about 260,000 clones, less than 90% observed once, and the top ten hold about 1.5%. Sample: peripheral blood. The receptors shown here come from a woman in her thirties or forties who had recovered from COVID-19.

The V gene is TRBV11-3, the J gene TRBJ2-4, with D maybe TRBD2 (5 bases). The V end lost 9 bases, the J end lost 0 bases, and 21 bases lay between the germline ends. This CDR3 contains 17 residues. CDR1 is SGHNT and CDR2 is YENEEA in the germline V gene. The DNA of the CDR3 is TGTGCCAGGGGGATTTTGGACTTAAAACTAGCCAAAAACATTCAGTACTTC. It yields the protein CARGILDLKLAKNIQYF.

The gene calls are TRBV5-1 and TRBJ2-7, with 8 bases fitting TRBD2. V shed 0 bases, J shed 2 bases, and the junction held 4 bases outside the gene matches. CDR3 length equals 15 residues. Germline lookup yields CDR1 SGHRS and CDR2 YFSETQ. The DNA of the CDR3 is TGCGCCAGCAGCTTGGATAGCGGGATCCCCTACGAGCAGTACTTC. It encodes CASSLDSGIPYEQYF.

The chain links TRBV2 to TRBJ2-2; perhaps TRBD1 as D (6 bases). CDR1 and CDR2 (germline): SNHLY, FYNNEI. The CDR3 runs 16 residues. V lost 4 bases and J 4 bases, leaving 16 bases between the germline ends. CDR3 residues: CASSVAGAVSTGELFF. CDR3 DNA: TGTGCCAGCAGTGTCGCAGGGGCGGTGAGCACCGGGGAGCTGTTTTTT.

CDR3 residues: CASSQRQTLEETQYF. As DNA, the CDR3 is TGCGCCAGCAGCCAGAGACAGACTCTGGAAGAGACCCAGTACTTC. V gene TRBV4-1 combines with J gene TRBJ2-5; D possibly corresponds to TRBD1 (5 bases). Germline V CDR1 and CDR2: MGHRA, YSYEKL. V lost 3 bases, J lost 3 bases, and 14 bases lay in between. This CDR3 region has 15 residues.

The rearrangement uses TRBV28 and TRBJ2-1; 8 nucleotides align to TRBD1. Germline loops: CDR1 MDHEN, CDR2 SYDVKM. V dropped 4 bases and J dropped 7; count of bases not matched to a gene: 15. The CDR3 runs to 17 residues. The CDR3 is CASSSHHRDRRFNEQFF. CDR3 in DNA: TGTGCCAGCAGTTCACACCACCGGGACAGGAGATTTAATGAGCAGTTCTTC.

The rearrangement joins TRBV30 to TRBJ2-7, with 8 bases lining up with TRBD1. The CDR3 runs to 13 residues. Germline V CDR1 and CDR2: GTSNPN, SVGIG (reference sequence). CDR3 nucleotide sequence: TGTGCTACGGGACAGGCCGGCTCCTACGAGCAGTACTTC. As protein: CATGQAGSYEQYF.

This clone was counted a single time. The gene calls are TRBV28 and TRBJ2-1, with 8 bases identical to TRBD1. The CDR3 is 15 residues long. CDR1 and CDR2 (germline): MDHEN, SYDVKM. Unmatched junction bases numbered 11, after V lost 10 bases and J lost 3 bases. The CDR3 protein is CAITASGTGYNEQFF. The CDR3 coding sequence is TGTGCCATCACAGCGTCCGGGACAGGCTACAATGAGCAGTTCTTC. Looking up the rest from reference TRBV28 and TRBJ2-1 gives the full variable domain: DVKVTQSSRYLVKRTGEKVFLECVQDMDHENMFWYRQDPGLGLRLIYFSYDVKMKEKGDIPEGYSVSREKKERFSLILESASTNQTSMYLCAITASGTGYNEQFFGPGTRLTVL.

This clone was detected once. The chain recombines TRBV15 with TRBJ2-7; D possibly corresponds to TRBD2 (5 bases). The V and J ends lost 4 bases and 5 bases respectively, with 15 bases between them. CDR1 and CDR2 (germline): LNHNV, YYDKDF (reference sequence). This CDR3 has 14 residues. The CDR3 sequence: CATSILGVWHEQYF. As DNA, the CDR3 is TGTGCCACCAGCATACTCGGGGTTTGGCACGAGCAGTACTTC.

The rearrangement joins TRBV3-1 (or the pseudogene TRBV3-2) to TRBJ1-2; maybe TRBD1 (5 bases). The ends were cut back, 1 base at V and 6 bases at J, with 15 bases in the middle. Germline CDR1 is LGHDT and CDR2 is YNNKEL (reference sequence). The length of the CDR3 is 15 residues. The CDR3 DNA reads TGTGCCAGCAGCCAAGGCCCTGCAGGGAATGATGGCTACACCTTC. Residues: CASSQGPAGNDGYTF.

This chain uses TRBV7-6 with TRBJ2-4; 10 nucleotides align to TRBD1. The CDR3 length is 16 residues. V lost 1 base, J lost 2 bases, and 2 bases stayed unmatched. Germline CDR1 reads SGHVS; CDR2 reads FNYEAQ. CDR3 nucleotides: TGTGCCAGCAGCTTAGGGACAGGGGGTTCCAAAAACATTCAGTACTTC. The encoded protein is CASSLGTGGSKNIQYF.

The chain employs TRBV24-1 and TRBJ1-5; D is possibly TRBD1 (5 bases). The CDR3 is 15 amino acids. Trimming stripped 4 bases from V and 7 bases from J, with 16 bases between. Germline V gives CDR1 KGHDR, CDR2 SFDVKD. CDR3 sequence: CATSEPGPGGQPQHF. In DNA form, the CDR3 reads TGTGCCACCAGTGAACCGGGACCCGGGGGGCAGCCCCAGCATTTT.

This chain links TRBV15 with TRBJ1-5; 7 nucleotides align to TRBD1. From germline, CDR1 is LNHNV and CDR2 YYDKDF (reference sequence). The CDR3 has 16 residues. The junction had 7 bases not matched to a gene; V was cut back by 1 base and J by 4 bases. The CDR3: CATSRGGTDGNQPQHF. The DNA for the CDR3 is TGTGCCACCAGCAGAGGCGGGACAGATGGGAATCAGCCCCAGCATTTT.

The chain recombines TRBV25-1 with TRBJ2-2, with TRBD1 matching 7 bases. The CDR3 extends over 17 amino acids. The ends lost 4 bases at V and 5 bases at J; junction bases unmatched: 13. CDR1 and CDR2 from the germline V gene are MGHDK and SYGVNS. In DNA form, the CDR3 reads TGTGCCAGCAGTGGACAGGGTAGGGGCTACCTAACCGGGGAGCTGTTTTTT. This codes for CASSGQGRGYLTGELFF.

The chain recombines TRBV28 with TRBJ2-5; TRBD1 agrees at 9 bases. The germline CDR1 and CDR2 sequences are MDHEN and SYDVKM. The CDR3 extends over 15 amino acids. Trimming removed 6 bases from V and 2 bases from J; junction bases left unmatched: 7. The chain's CDR3 is CASSRQGVGQETQYF. CDR3 coding DNA: TGTGCCAGCAGCCGACAGGGGGTGGGACAAGAGACCCAGTACTTC.

The genes are TRBV18 and TRBJ2-7, with D possibly matching TRBD1 (6 bases). CDR3 length: 14 residues. V lost 0 bases and J lost 3, with 9 bases in between. Germline V gene sequence: CDR1 KGHSH, CDR2 LQKENI. The CDR3 nucleotides read TGTGCCAGCTCACCACCGGACAGCAGCTACGAGCAGTACTTC. Translating it yields CASSPPDSSYEQYF. Combining the CDR3 with reference TRBV18 and TRBJ2-7 gives the whole variable domain NAGVMQNPRHLVRRRGQEARLRCSPMKGHSHVYWYRQLPEEGLKFMVYLQKENIIDESGMPKERFSAEFPKEGPSILRIQQVVRGDSAAYFCASSPPDSSYEQYFGPGTRLTVT.

The chain joins TRBV5-6 to TRBJ1-6; TRBD1 is a possible D gene (5 bases). The length of the CDR3 is 16 residues. Looked up from germline, CDR1 is SGHDT and CDR2 is YYEEEE. Trimming shortened V by 2 bases and J by 9 bases, and 18 bases separated the two germline ends. In DNA, the CDR3 is TGTGCCAGCAGCTTCGGTTGGGGTCAGGGCCGTTCACCCCTCCACTTT. Translating it yields CASSFGWGQGRSPLHF.

This clone appeared a single time. Here the CDR3 DNA reads TGTGCCTCGACTAGCGGGGGGCAAGAGACCCAGTACTTC. It codes for CASTSGGQETQYF. The V call is TRBV30, the J call TRBJ2-5; TRBD2 agrees at 13 bases. Germline assignment: CDR1 GTSNPN and CDR2 SVGIG (reference sequence). The CDR3 loop spans 13 amino acids. The J segment lost 2 bases and the V segment lost 7 bases, leaving 1 base of the junction unmatched.

The V call is TRBV5-6, the J call TRBJ1-1, with 8 bases that match TRBD1. Germline V lookup: CDR1 SGHDT, CDR2 YYEEEE. The ends lost 0 bases at V and 3 bases at J; junction bases unmatched: 7. This CDR3 spans 16 amino acids. The CDR3 region has the DNA TGTGCCAGCAGCTTGGGGACAGGGATGGGGTACACTGAAGCTTTCTTT. Translated: CASSLGTGMGYTEAFF.

This chain uses TRBV10-2 with TRBJ2-7; D is perhaps TRBD1 (6 bases). Germline assignment: CDR1 WSHSY and CDR2 SAAADI. The CDR3 is 12 amino acids. V was cut by 4 bases and J by 7 bases, with 11 bases left in between. CDR3 region: CASSATGWEQYF. DNA for the CDR3: TGCGCCAGCAGTGCGACAGGTTGGGAGCAGTACTTC.

The chain uses TRBV6-1 and TRBJ2-2; 7 nucleotides agree with TRBD2. The V gene's germline CDR1 is MNHNS and CDR2 SASEGT. V lost 2 bases to trimming and J lost 1 base; unmatched junction nucleotides: 4. The CDR3 covers 16 residues. CDR3 sequence (DNA): TGTGCCAGCAGTGAATCAAGCGGGGTGAACACCGGGGAGCTGTTTTTT. Translated, it gives CASSESSGVNTGELFF.

V gene TRBV6-5 combines with J gene TRBJ1-3; a possible D gene is TRBD1 (5 bases). This CDR3 is built from 15 residues. Germline CDR1 MNHEY, CDR2 SVGAGI. V was clipped by 6 bases and J by 0 bases, with 12 bases between them. CDR3 bases: TGTGCCAGCAGCCGCGGGGCCAGCTCTGGAAACACCATATATTTT. It codes for CASSRGASSGNTIYF.

This chain joins TRBV28 and TRBJ2-1; 10 bases align to TRBD2. The CDR3 extends over 15 amino acids. Germline CDR1 MDHEN, CDR2 SYDVKM. The V segment lost 2 bases and the J segment 10 bases; nucleotides outside the gene matches: 8. The CDR3 reads CASSLVELAGDEQFF. CDR3 sequence (DNA): TGTGCCAGCAGTTTAGTGGAGCTAGCGGGGGACGAGCAGTTCTTC. Variable domain in full (rest from reference TRBV28 and TRBJ2-1): DVKVTQSSRYLVKRTGEKVFLECVQDMDHENMFWYRQDPGLGLRLIYFSYDVKMKEKGDIPEGYSVSREKKERFSLILESASTNQTSMYLCASSLVELAGDEQFFGPGTRLTVL.

The genes are TRBV29-1 and TRBJ1-1, with 7 nucleotides matching TRBD1. Germline CDR1 is SQVTM and CDR2 is ANQGSEA. Germline trimming cut 6 bases from V and 2 bases from J; bases unmatched to any gene: 9. This CDR3 is built from 14 residues. The CDR3 is CSVLKGGPNTEAFF. In DNA form, the CDR3 reads TGCAGCGTCCTGAAAGGGGGCCCAAACACTGAAGCTTTCTTT.

V and J are TRBV24-1 and TRBJ1-1; 8 nucleotides match TRBD1. V dropped 9 bases and J dropped 4; count of bases not matched to a gene: 12. Germline CDR1 reads KGHDR; CDR2 reads SFDVKD. This CDR3 spans 15 amino acids. CDR3 coding DNA: TGTGCCACCTCGGATTCAGGGGGCGCGGGCACTGAAGCTTTCTTT. This encodes CATSDSGGAGTEAFF.

This chain connects TRBV4-1 to TRBJ2-1; D possibly corresponds to TRBD1 (6 bases). V was cut by 2 bases and J by 0 bases, with 8 bases left in between. The CDR3 runs 15 residues. Looked up from germline, CDR1 is MGHRA and CDR2 is YSYEKL. CDR3 protein: CASSQTGFSYNEQFF. Here the CDR3 DNA reads TGCGCCAGCAGCCAAACAGGGTTCTCCTACAATGAGCAGTTCTTC.